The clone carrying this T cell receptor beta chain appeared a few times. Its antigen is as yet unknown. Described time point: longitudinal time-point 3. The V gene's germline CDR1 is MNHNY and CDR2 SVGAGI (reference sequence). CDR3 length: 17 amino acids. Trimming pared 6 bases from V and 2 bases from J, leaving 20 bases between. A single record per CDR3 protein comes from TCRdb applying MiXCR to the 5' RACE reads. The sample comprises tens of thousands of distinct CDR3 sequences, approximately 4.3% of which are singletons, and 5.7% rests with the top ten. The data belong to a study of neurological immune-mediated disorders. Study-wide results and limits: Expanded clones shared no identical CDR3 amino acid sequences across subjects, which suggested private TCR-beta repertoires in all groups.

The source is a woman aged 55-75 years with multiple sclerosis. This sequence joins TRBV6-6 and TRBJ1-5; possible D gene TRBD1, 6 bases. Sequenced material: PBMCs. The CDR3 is CASSPDSLWRGNQPQHF. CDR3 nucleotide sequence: TGTGCCAGCAGCCCGGACAGTCTATGGCGGGGCAATCAGCCCCAGCATTTT.